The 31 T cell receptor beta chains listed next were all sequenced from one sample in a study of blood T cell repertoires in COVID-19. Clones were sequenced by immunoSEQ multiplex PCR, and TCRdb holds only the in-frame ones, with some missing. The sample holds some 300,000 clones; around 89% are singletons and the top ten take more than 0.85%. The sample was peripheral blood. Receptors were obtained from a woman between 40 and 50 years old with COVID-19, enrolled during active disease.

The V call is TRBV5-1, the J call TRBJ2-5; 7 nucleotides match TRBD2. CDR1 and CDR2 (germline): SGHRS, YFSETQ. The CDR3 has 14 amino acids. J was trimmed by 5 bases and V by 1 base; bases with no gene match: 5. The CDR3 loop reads CASSLWTSGETQYF. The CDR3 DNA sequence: TGCGCCAGCAGCTTGTGGACTAGTGGGGAGACCCAGTACTTC.

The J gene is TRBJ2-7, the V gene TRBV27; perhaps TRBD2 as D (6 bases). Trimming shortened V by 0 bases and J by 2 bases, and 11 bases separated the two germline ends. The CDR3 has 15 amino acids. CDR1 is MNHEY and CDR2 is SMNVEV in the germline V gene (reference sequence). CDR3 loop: CASSLSPGSPYEQYF. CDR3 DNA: TGTGCCAGCAGTTTATCGCCCGGGAGTCCCTACGAGCAGTACTTC.

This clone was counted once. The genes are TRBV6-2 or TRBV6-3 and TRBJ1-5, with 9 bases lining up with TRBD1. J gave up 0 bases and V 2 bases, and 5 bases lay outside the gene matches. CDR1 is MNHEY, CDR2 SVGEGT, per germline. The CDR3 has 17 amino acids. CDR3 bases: TGTGCCAGCAGTTACGAACAGGGGGCGTCTAGCAATCAGCCCCAGCATTTT. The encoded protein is CASSYEQGASSNQPQHF.

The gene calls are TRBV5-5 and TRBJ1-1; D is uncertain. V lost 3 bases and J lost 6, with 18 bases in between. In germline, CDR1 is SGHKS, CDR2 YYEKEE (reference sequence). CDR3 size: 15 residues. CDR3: CASSSSGGTGSEAFF. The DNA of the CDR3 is TGTGCCAGCAGCTCATCGGGAGGTACGGGGTCTGAAGCTTTCTTT.

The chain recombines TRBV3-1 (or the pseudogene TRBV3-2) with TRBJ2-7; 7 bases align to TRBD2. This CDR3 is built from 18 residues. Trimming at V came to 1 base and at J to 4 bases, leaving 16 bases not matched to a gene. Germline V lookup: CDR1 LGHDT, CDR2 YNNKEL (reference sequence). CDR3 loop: CASSQARRRDYALYEQYF. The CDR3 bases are TGTGCCAGCAGCCAAGCCCGGCGGCGGGACTATGCCTTATACGAGCAGTACTTC.

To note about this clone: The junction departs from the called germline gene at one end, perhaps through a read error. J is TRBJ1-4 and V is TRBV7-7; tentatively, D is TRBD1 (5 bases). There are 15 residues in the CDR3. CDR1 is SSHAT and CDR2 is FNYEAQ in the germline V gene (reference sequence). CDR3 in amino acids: CASSSTGATNEKLFF. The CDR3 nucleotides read TGTGCTAGCAGCTCAACAGGTGCAACTAATGAAAAACTGTTTTTT.

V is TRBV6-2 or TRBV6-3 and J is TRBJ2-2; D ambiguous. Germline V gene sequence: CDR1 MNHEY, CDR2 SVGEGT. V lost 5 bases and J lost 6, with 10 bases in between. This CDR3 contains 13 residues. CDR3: CASSPVAAGELFF. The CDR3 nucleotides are TGTGCCAGCAGTCCAGTGGCAGCCGGGGAGCTGTTTTTT.

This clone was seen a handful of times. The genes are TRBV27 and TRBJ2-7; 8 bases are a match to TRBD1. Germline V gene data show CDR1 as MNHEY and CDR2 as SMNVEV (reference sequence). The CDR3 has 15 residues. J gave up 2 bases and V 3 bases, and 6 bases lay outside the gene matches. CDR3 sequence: CASSFTGGTAYEQYF. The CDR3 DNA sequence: TGTGCCAGCAGTTTTACAGGGGGGACTGCCTACGAGCAGTACTTC.

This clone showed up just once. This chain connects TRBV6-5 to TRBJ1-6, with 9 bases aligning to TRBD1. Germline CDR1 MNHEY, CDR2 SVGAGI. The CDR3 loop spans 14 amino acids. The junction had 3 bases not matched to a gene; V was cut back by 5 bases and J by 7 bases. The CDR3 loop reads CASSLGQGNSPLHF. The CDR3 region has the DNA TGTGCCAGCAGTCTTGGACAGGGGAATTCACCCCTCCACTTT.

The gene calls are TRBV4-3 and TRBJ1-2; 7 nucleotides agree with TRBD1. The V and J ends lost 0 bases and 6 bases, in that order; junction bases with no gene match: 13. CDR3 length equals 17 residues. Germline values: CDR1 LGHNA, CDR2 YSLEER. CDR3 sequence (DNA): TGCGCCAGCAGCCAAGACCCCGGGGACAGAAGATCTCATGGCTACACCTTC. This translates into CASSQDPGDRRSHGYTF.

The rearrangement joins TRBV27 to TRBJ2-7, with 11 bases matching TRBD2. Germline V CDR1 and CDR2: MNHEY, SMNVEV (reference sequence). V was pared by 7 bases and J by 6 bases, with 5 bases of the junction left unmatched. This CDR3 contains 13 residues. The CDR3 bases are TGTGCCAGCACCACTAGCGGGAGTACCGAGCAGTACTTC. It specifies CASTTSGSTEQYF.

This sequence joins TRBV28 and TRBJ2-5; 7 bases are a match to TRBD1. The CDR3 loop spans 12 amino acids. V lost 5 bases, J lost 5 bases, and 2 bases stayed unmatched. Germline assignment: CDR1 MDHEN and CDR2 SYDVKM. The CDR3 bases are TGTGCCAGCAGTACAGGGGACGAGACCCAGTACTTC. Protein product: CASSTGDETQYF. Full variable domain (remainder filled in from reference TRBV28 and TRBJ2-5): DVKVTQSSRYLVKRTGEKVFLECVQDMDHENMFWYRQDPGLGLRLIYFSYDVKMKEKGDIPEGYSVSREKKERFSLILESASTNQTSMYLCASSTGDETQYFGPGTRLLVL.

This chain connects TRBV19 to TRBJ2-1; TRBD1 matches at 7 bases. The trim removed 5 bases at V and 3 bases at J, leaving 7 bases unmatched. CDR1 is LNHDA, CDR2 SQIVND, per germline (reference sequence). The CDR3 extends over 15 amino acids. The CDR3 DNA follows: TGTGCCAGTAGTTCCCCCGGGACAGACTACAATGAGCAGTTCTTC. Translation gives CASSSPGTDYNEQFF.

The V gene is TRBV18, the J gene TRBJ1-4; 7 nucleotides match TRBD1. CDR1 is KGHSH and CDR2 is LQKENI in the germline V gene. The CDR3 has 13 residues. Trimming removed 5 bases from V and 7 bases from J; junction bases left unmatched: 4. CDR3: CASSKQGPEKLFF. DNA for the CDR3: TGTGCCAGCTCAAAACAGGGGCCTGAAAAACTGTTTTTT.

The chain's CDR3 is CASSQAGTGRDNEQFF. The CDR3, as DNA: TGCGCCAGCAGCCAAGCCGGGACAGGGAGGGACAATGAGCAGTTCTTC. The chain joins TRBV4-3 to TRBJ2-1, with 9 bases lining up with TRBD1. The CDR3 has 16 amino acids. CDR1 LGHNA and CDR2 YSLEER come from the germline V gene. The V segment lost 1 base and the J segment 5 bases; nucleotides outside the gene matches: 6.

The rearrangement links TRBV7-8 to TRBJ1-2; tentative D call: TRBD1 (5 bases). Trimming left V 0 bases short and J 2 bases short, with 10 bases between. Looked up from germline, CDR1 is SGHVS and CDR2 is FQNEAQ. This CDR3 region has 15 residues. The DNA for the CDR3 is TGTGCCAGCAGCTTAGCACAGGCCCGCAACTATGGCTACACCTTC. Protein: CASSLAQARNYGYTF.

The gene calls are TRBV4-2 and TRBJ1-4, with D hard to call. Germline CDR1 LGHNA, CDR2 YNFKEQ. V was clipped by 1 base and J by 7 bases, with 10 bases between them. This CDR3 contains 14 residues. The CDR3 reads CASSQAITGEKLFF. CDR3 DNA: TGTGCCAGCAGCCAAGCGATAACGGGTGAAAAACTGTTTTTT.

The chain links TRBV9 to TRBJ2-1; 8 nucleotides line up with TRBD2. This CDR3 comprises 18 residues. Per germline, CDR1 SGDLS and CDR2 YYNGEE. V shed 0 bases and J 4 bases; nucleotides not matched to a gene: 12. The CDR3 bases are TGTGCCAGCAGCGTAGCTACGTCTAGCGGGCCCAGTTACAATGAGCAGTTCTTC. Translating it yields CASSVATSSGPSYNEQFF.

The CDR3 sequence: CASSTWRTGSYNEQFF. The CDR3 nucleotides read TGTGCCAGCAGCACTTGGAGGACAGGGTCCTACAATGAGCAGTTCTTC. The V call is TRBV5-8, the J call TRBJ2-1; the match to TRBD1 covers 8 bases. Trimming cost V 4 bases and J 1 base; bases outside gene matches: 7. Germline V gene sequence: CDR1 SGHTS, CDR2 YDEGEE. The CDR3 has 16 amino acids.

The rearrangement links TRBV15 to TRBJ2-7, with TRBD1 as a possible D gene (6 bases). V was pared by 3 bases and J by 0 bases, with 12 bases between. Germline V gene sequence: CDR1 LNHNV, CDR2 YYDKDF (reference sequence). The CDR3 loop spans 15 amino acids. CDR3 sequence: CATSSEPDSSYEQYF. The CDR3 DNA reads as TGTGCCACCAGCAGTGAACCGGACAGCTCCTACGAGCAGTACTTC.

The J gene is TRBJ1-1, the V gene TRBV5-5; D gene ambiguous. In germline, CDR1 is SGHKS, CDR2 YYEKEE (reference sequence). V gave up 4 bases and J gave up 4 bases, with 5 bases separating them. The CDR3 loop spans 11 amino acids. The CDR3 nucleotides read TGTGCCAGCAGCCAGCGCACTGAAGCTTTCTTT. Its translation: CASSQRTEAFF.

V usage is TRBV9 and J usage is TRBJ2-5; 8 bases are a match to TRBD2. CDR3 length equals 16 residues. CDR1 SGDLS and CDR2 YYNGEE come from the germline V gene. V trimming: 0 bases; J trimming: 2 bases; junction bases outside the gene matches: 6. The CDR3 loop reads CASSVAGGPGQETQYF. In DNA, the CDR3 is TGTGCCAGCAGCGTAGCGGGAGGGCCGGGGCAAGAGACCCAGTACTTC.

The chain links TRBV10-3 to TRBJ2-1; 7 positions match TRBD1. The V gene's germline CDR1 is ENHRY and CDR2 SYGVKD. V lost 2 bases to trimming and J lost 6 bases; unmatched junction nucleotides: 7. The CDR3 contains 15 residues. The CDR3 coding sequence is TGTGCCATCAGTGAGCCTCTGACAGGGAGCAATGAGCAGTTCTTC. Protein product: CAISEPLTGSNEQFF.

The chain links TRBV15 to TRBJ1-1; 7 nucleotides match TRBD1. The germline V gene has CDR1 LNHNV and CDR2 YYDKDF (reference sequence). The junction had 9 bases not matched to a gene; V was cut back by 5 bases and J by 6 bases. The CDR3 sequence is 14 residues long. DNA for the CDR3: TGTGCCACCAGCGTTCAGTTGACAGGGCCTGAAGCTTTCTTT. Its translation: CATSVQLTGPEAFF.

This chain's CDR3 is CASSYGTSGSRSRYEQYF. The CDR3 nucleotides are TGTGCCAGCAGTTATGGAACTAGCGGGAGTAGGAGTAGGTACGAGCAGTACTTC. J is TRBJ2-7 and V is TRBV6-2 or TRBV6-3; TRBD2 aligns across 11 bases. Per germline, CDR1 MNHEY and CDR2 SVGEGT. This CDR3 region has 18 residues. With 3 bases clipped from V and 4 bases from J, the junction kept 14 bases outside the gene matches.

CDR3 sequence: CASSIGVSGTDTQYF. In nucleotides, the CDR3 is TGTGCCAGTAGTATAGGAGTTAGCGGCACAGATACGCAGTATTTT. The chain joins TRBV19 to TRBJ2-3, with D possibly being TRBD2 (5 bases). The V and J ends lost 1 base and 1 base respectively, with 9 bases between them. The CDR3 has 15 amino acids. The germline V gene encodes CDR1 LNHDA and CDR2 SQIVND (reference sequence).

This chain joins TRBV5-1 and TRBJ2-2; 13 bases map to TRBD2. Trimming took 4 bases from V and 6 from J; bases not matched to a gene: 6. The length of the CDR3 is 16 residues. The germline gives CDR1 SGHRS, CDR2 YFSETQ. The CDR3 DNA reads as TGCGCCAGCAGCCCACCGGGACTAGCGGGGCCCGGGGAGCTGTTTTTT. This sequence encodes CASSPPGLAGPGELFF. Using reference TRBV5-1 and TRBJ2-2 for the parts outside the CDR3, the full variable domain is KAGVTQTPRYLIKTRGQQVTLSCSPISGHRSVSWYQQTPGQGLQFLFEYFSETQRNKGNFPGRFSGRQFSNSRSEMNVSTLELGDSALYLCASSPPGLAGPGELFFGEGSRLTVL.

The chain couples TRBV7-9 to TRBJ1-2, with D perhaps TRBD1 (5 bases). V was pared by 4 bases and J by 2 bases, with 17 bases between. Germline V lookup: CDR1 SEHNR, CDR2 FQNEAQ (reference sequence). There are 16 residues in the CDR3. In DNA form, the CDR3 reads TGTGCCAGCAGCTCGCGCGCGGGGACCCAAAACTATGGCTACACCTTC. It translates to CASSSRAGTQNYGYTF.

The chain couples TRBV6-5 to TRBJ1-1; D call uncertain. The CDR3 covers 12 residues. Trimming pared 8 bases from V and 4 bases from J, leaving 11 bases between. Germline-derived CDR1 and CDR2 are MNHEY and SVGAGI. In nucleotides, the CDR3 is TGTGCCAGCTTCATTCGGAGCACTGAAGCTTTCTTT. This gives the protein CASFIRSTEAFF.

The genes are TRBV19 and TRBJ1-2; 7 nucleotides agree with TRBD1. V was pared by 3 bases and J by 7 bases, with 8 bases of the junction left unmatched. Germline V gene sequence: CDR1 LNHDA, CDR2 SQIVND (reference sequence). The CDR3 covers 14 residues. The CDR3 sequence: CASSMGDRVGGYTF. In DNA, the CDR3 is TGTGCCAGTAGTATGGGTGACAGGGTTGGTGGCTACACCTTC.

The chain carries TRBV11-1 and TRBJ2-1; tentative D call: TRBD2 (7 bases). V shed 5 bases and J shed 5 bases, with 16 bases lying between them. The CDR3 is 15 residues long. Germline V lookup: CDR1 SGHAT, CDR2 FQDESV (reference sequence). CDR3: CASSRKGGLNNEQFF. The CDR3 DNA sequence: TGTGCCAGCAGCCGCAAGGGGGGGCTAAACAATGAGCAGTTCTTC.